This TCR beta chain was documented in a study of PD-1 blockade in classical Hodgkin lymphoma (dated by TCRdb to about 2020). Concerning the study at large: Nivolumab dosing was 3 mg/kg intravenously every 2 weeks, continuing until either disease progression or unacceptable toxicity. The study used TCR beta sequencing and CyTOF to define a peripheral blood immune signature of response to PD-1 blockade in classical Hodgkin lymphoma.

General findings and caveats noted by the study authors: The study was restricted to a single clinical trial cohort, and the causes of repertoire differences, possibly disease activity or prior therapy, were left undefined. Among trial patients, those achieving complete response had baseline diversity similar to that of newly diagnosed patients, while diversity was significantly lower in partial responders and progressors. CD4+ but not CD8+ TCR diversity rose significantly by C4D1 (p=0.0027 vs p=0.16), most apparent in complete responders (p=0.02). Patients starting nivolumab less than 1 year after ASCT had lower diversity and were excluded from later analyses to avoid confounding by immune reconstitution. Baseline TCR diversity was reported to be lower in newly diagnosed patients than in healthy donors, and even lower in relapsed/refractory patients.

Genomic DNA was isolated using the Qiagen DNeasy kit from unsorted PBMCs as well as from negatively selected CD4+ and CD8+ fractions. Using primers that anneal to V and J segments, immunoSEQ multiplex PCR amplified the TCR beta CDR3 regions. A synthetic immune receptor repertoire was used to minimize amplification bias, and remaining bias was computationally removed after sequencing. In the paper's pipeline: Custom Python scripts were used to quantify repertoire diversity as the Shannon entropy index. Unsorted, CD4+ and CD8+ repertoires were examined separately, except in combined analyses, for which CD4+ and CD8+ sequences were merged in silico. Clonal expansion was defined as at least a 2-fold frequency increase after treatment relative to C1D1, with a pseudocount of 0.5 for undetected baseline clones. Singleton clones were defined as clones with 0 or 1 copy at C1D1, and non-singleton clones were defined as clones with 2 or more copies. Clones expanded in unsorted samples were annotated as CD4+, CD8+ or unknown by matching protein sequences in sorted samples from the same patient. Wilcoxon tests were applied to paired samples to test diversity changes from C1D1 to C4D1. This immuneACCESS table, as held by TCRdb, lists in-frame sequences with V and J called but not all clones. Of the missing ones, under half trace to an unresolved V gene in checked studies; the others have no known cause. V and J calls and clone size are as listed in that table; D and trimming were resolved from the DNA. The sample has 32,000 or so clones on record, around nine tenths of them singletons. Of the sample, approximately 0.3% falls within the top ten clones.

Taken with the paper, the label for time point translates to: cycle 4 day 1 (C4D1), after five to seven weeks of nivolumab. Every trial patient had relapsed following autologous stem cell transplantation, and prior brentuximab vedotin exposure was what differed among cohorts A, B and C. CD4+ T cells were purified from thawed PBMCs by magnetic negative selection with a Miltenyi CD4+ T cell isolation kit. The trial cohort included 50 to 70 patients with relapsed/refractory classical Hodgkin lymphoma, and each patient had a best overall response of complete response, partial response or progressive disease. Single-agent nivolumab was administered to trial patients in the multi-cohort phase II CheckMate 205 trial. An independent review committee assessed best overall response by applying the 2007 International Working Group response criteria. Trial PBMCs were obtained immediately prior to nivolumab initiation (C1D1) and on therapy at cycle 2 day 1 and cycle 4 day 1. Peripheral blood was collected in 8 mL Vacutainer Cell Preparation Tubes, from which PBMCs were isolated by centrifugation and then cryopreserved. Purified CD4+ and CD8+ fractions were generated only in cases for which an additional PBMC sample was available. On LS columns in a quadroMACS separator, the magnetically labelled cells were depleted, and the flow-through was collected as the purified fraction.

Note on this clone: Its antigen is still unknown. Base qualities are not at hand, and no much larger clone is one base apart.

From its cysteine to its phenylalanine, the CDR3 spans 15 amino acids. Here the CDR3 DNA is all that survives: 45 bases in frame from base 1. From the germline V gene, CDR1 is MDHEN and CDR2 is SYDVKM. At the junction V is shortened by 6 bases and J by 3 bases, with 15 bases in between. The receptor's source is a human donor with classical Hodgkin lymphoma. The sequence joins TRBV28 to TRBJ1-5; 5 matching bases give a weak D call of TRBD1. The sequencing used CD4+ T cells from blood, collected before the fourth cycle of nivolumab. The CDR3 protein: CASSPVGGVNQPQHF. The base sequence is TGTGCCAGCAGCCCGGTCGGGGGGGTCAATCAGCCCCAGCATTTT.